This is a list of T cell receptor beta chains from one sample in a study of blood T cell repertoires in COVID-19. Some clones are missing from TCRdb's copy, which holds only in-frame ones; the method was immunoSEQ multiplex PCR. This table holds 100,000 or so clones, around 87% found once. Material for sequencing was peripheral blood. The receptor source for this set is a human donor in a cohort sampled during active COVID-19. The CDR3 runs from the conserved cysteine through the conserved F or W. A D gene is named only where the DNA matches it firmly. Clone size is stated in some rows and not others, as once, few, many or a class when expanded.

TRBV7-8	TRBJ2-7	TRBD1	-	TGTGCCAGCAGCTTAGTACTAGGGACAGAGTACTCCTACGAGCAGTACTTC	CASSLVLGTEYSYEQYF
TRBV9	TRBJ2-7	-	-	TGTGCCAGCAGCGTCGGTCAGGGGCTACACTACGAGCAGTACTTC	CASSVGQGLHYEQYF
TRBV9	TRBJ1-1	-	-	TGTGCCAGCAGCGTAGCAGGGTCTGAAGCTTTCTTT	CASSVAGSEAFF
TRBV12-1	TRBJ2-4	-	-	TGTGCCAGCAGCTTTGGACAGGTGAAAAACATTCAGTACTTC	CASSFGQVKNIQYF
TRBV2	TRBJ2-7	-	-	TGTGCCAGCAGTAAGGAGGCCGACTACGAGCAGTACTTC	CASSKEADYEQYF
TRBV7-9	TRBJ2-3	TRBD1	-	TGTGCCAGCAGCGTTGGGACAGGAGGCACAGATACGCAGTATTTT	CASSVGTGGTDTQYF
TRBV9	TRBJ2-7	-	-	TGTGCCAGCAGTGGACAGTCCTACGAGCAGTACTTC	CASSGQSYEQYF
TRBV5-1	TRBJ2-3	-	-	TGCGCCAGCAGCCTGGACGTAGCGGATACGCAGTATTTT	CASSLDVADTQYF
TRBV9	TRBJ2-1	-	-	TGTGCCAGCAGCGTAGGCCGAGGGGGAGTCAATGAGCAGTTCTTC	CASSVGRGGVNEQFF
TRBV5-6	TRBJ2-5	TRBD2	-	TGTGCCAGCAGCTTAAGGACTAGCGGGACCCAAGAGACCCAGTACTTC	CASSLRTSGTQETQYF
TRBV7-8	TRBJ1-5	TRBD1	few	TGTGCCAGCAGCTTTCTGGACAGGGGAAAGAATCAGCCCCAGCATTTT	CASSFLDRGKNQPQHF
TRBV5-1	TRBJ2-2	TRBD1	-	TGCGCCAGCAGCGATCCGGGACAGGGGAACACCGGGGAGCTGTTTTTT	CASSDPGQGNTGELFF
TRBV6-5	TRBJ2-7	TRBD2	-	TGTGCCAGCAGCCGCGGGACTACCCGCTACGAGCAGTACTTC	CASSRGTTRYEQYF
TRBV5-8	TRBJ2-7	-	once	TGTGCCAGCAGCTCCTCCCCTACAGGGTCCTACGAGCAGTACTTC	CASSSSPTGSYEQYF
TRBV4-2	TRBJ2-5	TRBD1	once	TGTGCCAGCAGCCTCGGACAGGGACTAGAGACCCAGTACTTC	CASSLGQGLETQYF
TRBV2	TRBJ2-4	TRBD2	-	TGTGCCAGCAGTGAGACTAGCGGGAGTCTCTCGGCCAAAAACATTCAGTACTTC	CASSETSGSLSAKNIQYF
TRBV6-2/TRBV6-3	TRBJ1-1	-	-	TGTGCCAGCAGTTACTCGATGTCTTCGCCGAGGCTGAACACTGAAGCTTTCTTT	CASSYSMSSPRLNTEAFF
TRBV29-1	TRBJ2-7	-	-	TGCAGCGTTGAAGAGGCCGGGGGTCCCCTCTCCTACGAGCAGTACTTC	CSVEEAGGPLSYEQYF
TRBV5-3	TRBJ1-5	TRBD1	-	TGTGCCAGAAGCCCCGGGAAAGAAACAGGGGTGAGCAATCAGCCCCAGCATTTT	CARSPGKETGVSNQPQHF
TRBV9	TRBJ2-5	-	-	TGTGCCAGCAGCGCCCCTTCGTTCGGAGAGACCCAGTACTTC	CASSAPSFGETQYF
TRBV19	TRBJ2-7	-	-	TGTGCCAGTAGTATGAATTGGCGGGACTACGAGCAGTACTTC	CASSMNWRDYEQYF
TRBV7-9	TRBJ2-3	TRBD1	-	TGTGCCAGCAGCTTACGGCCAGGGGGCCCGGCAGATACGCAGTATTTT	CASSLRPGGPADTQYF
TRBV27	TRBJ2-7	TRBD1	-	TGTGCCAGCAGGGGACAGGGGGGGGCCTACGAGCAGTACTTC	CASRGQGGAYEQYF
TRBV5-1	TRBJ2-5	TRBD2	-	TGCGCCAGCAGCTTCTGGGACGGGGGGGAGACCCAGTACTTC	CASSFWDGGETQYF
TRBV19	TRBJ2-5	-	once	TGTGCCAGTAGTATCCTGGCAGATCAAGAGACCCAGTACTTC	CASSILADQETQYF
TRBV2	TRBJ2-1	TRBD1	-	TGTGCCAGCCACAGGGGCCCCCTACCTAATGAGCAGTTCTTC	CASHRGPLPNEQFF
TRBV3-1/TRBV3-2	TRBJ2-1	TRBD2	few	TGTGCCAGCAGCCAAGGGCTAGCGGGGGTCTACAATGAGCAGTTCTTC	CASSQGLAGVYNEQFF
TRBV29-1	TRBJ1-1	-	few	TGCAGCGTTGCCGACAGGTTCACTGAAGCTTTCTTT	CSVADRFTEAFF
TRBV5-6	TRBJ2-3	TRBD1	-	TGTGCCAGCAGCGCAAGACAGGGGGCCACAGATACGCAGTATTTT	CASSARQGATDTQYF
TRBV10-3	TRBJ2-1	TRBD1	-	TGTGCCTCGCGGACAGGGGGCGAGGGTTCCTACAATGAGCAGTTCTTC	CASRTGGEGSYNEQFF
TRBV7-8	TRBJ2-1	TRBD2	-	TGTGCCAGCAGCCTGTTTAGCGGGAGCTCCTACAATGAGCAGTTCTTC	CASSLFSGSSYNEQFF
TRBV15	TRBJ2-2	-	-	TGTGCCACCAGTCTCCAACTAACTTCGAACACCGGGGAGCTGTTTTTT	CATSLQLTSNTGELFF
TRBV7-2	TRBJ2-7	TRBD1	-	TGTGCCAGTTCGCAGGGGGCCCGGCGGATCTACGAGCAGTACTTC	CASSQGARRIYEQYF
TRBV3-1/TRBV3-2	TRBJ2-1	TRBD2	once	TGTGCCAGCAGCTACCCCGGGACTAGCGGACACAATGAGCAGTTCTTC	CASSYPGTSGHNEQFF
TRBV11-1	TRBJ2-2	TRBD1	-	TGTGCCAGCAGCTCGAGGACAGGGTCGAACACCGGGGAGCTGTTTTTT	CASSSRTGSNTGELFF
TRBV11-2	TRBJ2-1	TRBD2	-	TGTGCCAGCAGCTCGGGACTAGACTACAATGAGCAGTTCTTC	CASSSGLDYNEQFF
TRBV9	TRBJ2-3	TRBD2	-	TGTGCCAGCAGCGTAGGGCCTAGCGGAATTAGCACAGATACGCAGTATTTT	CASSVGPSGISTDTQYF
TRBV19	TRBJ2-3	-	-	TGTGCCAGTAGTGCGACGCGGTTTGTCACAGATACGCAGTATTTT	CASSATRFVTDTQYF
TRBV28	TRBJ2-7	TRBD1	-	TGTGCCAGCAGAACCTGGACAGGGACGCACGAGCAGTACTTC	CASRTWTGTHEQYF
TRBV6-6	TRBJ2-7	-	-	TGTGCCAGCAGCCGTACCGGGGGAACCTCGGCCGGGCAGTACTTC	CASSRTGGTSAGQYF
TRBV7-2	TRBJ2-5	TRBD1	-	TGTGCCAGCAGCCGCGACAGGGGCCTTGTAGAGACCCAGTACTTC	CASSRDRGLVETQYF
TRBV5-4	TRBJ2-3	TRBD2	once	TGTGCCAGCAGCTTGAGGAGCGGGAGGGTAACCGATACGCAGTATTTT	CASSLRSGRVTDTQYF
TRBV9	TRBJ2-1	TRBD2	-	TGTGCCAGCAGCTCCCGGACTAGCGGGAGTTTCGACAATGAGCAGTTCTTC	CASSSRTSGSFDNEQFF
TRBV27	TRBJ1-6	TRBD1	-	TGTGCCAGCAGTTCTACCGGGACAGTAAATTCACCCCTCCACTTT	CASSSTGTVNSPLHF
TRBV28	TRBJ2-7	TRBD1	-	TGTGCCAGCGTTCAAGCTTCCGGGACAGTTTACGAGCAGTACTTC	CASVQASGTVYEQYF
TRBV7-8	TRBJ2-3	TRBD2	-	TGTGCCAGCAGCCCCCCGCGGGGGGCCGGGAGCACAGATACGCAGTATTTT	CASSPPRGAGSTDTQYF
TRBV29-1	TRBJ2-7	TRBD1	once	TGCAGCGTTGGGACAGGTAGGAACTCCTACGAGCAGTACTTC	CSVGTGRNSYEQYF
TRBV5-5	TRBJ1-1	-	once	TGTGCCAGCAGCTTGGTTCCAGGAGGGACTGAAGCTTTCTTT	CASSLVPGGTEAFF
TRBV5-6	TRBJ2-7	TRBD1	-	TGTGCCAGCAGCTTGTACGGGGACAGGGCCTACGAGCAGTACTTC	CASSLYGDRAYEQYF
TRBV6-4	TRBJ2-2	TRBD2	few	TGTGCCAGCAGTGCTGCGGGAGGATTCACCGGGGAGCTGTTTTTT	CASSAAGGFTGELFF